The 26 T cell receptor beta chains in this list originate from one sample, sequenced in a study of T cell repertoires in cytomegalovirus infection. TCRdb used MiXCR to reprocess the reads, holding one entry per CDR3 protein. The data contain roughly 990,000 distinct CDR3 sequences, 31% of them singletons. Antigens for these TCRs are unknown. Sequenced material: cultured CD8+ T cells from PBMCs, taken from culture after CMV antigen stimulation. All receptors derive from a human donor in good health (CMV status not recorded). Some clones in this sample may be carry-over from other donors' samples.

J is TRBJ2-3 and V is TRBV9; 7 nucleotides align to TRBD2. The germline gives CDR1 SGDLS, CDR2 YYNGEE. This CDR3 comprises 15 residues. The V and J ends lost 4 bases and 6 bases, in that order; junction bases with no gene match: 11. The CDR3 loop reads CASSLGLVGSDTQYF. DNA of the CDR3: TGTGCCAGCAGCCTCGGACTAGTGGGGTCGGATACGCAGTATTTT.

The sample holds one count of this clonotype. The chain employs TRBV25-1 and TRBJ2-3; D is possibly TRBD1 (5 bases). The germline V gene has CDR1 MGHDK and CDR2 SYGVNS. The length of the CDR3 is 15 residues. With 1 base removed from V and 1 base from J, the gap between germline ends came to 9 bases. The CDR3 sequence: CASSEFGRGTDTQYF. In DNA, the CDR3 is TGTGCCAGCAGTGAATTTGGCAGGGGCACAGATACGCAGTATTTT.

This clonotype came up a few times. V and J are TRBV29-1 and TRBJ2-6, with D perhaps assigned TRBD1 or TRBD2 (5 bases each). Per the germline V gene, CDR1 is SQVTM and CDR2 is ANQGSEA. The CDR3 covers 17 residues. Trimming shortened V by 5 bases and J by 2 bases, and 19 bases separated the two germline ends. The CDR3 DNA sequence: TGCAGCGTTCTGGGGCAGAGAGGGCCCACTGGGGCCAACGTCCTGACTTTC. Its translation: CSVLGQRGPTGANVLTF.

In its sample, this clonotype was seen many times. The J gene is TRBJ2-5, the V gene TRBV7-2, with D possibly TRBD1 on 6 matching bases. V lost 3 bases and J 1 base, leaving 12 bases between the germline ends. The CDR3 consists of 15 residues. Germline values: CDR1 SGHTA, CDR2 FQGNSA. The CDR3 spells CASSFSGTPQETQYF. CDR3 nucleotides: TGTGCCAGCAGCTTCTCCGGGACACCCCAAGAGACCCAGTACTTC.

This clonotype appeared many times. The rearrangement joins TRBV7-6 to TRBJ2-5; TRBD2 is a possible D gene (6 bases). Trimming shortened V by 7 bases and J by 2 bases, and 20 bases separated the two germline ends. The CDR3 is 16 amino acids. Looked up from germline, CDR1 is SGHVS and CDR2 is FNYEAQ. The CDR3 region is CASTRRGTDGQETQYF. The CDR3 region has the DNA TGTGCCAGCACCCGTCGCGGGACTGACGGGCAAGAGACCCAGTACTTC.

Comments on this clonotype: Mismatch with germline at one junction end may stem from a read error. The rearrangement links TRBV4-1 to TRBJ1-2, with D maybe TRBD1 (6 bases). CDR3 length: 14 amino acids. Germline CDR1 MGHRA, CDR2 YSYEKL. The CDR3: CTSSQESLDSGYTF. The DNA of the CDR3 is TGCACCAGCAGCCAAGAGTCCCTGGACAGCGGCTACACCTTC.

At least ten counts were recorded for this clonotype. The V gene is TRBV7-9, the J gene TRBJ2-1; 11 nucleotides align to TRBD1. Per the germline V gene, CDR1 is SEHNR and CDR2 is FQNEAQ (reference sequence). The CDR3 sequence is 16 residues long. The ends lost 5 bases at V and 3 bases at J; junction bases unmatched: 6. The CDR3 DNA is TGTGCCAGCAGCAGTCGGACAGGGGGCCTCTACAATGAGCAGTTCTTC. It yields the protein CASSSRTGGLYNEQFF. The variable domain in full, with the rest retrieved from reference TRBV7-9 and TRBJ2-1, is DTGVSQNPRHKITKRGQNVTFRCDPISEHNRLYWYRQTLGQGPEFLTYFQNEAQLEKSRLLSDRFSAERPKGSFSTLEIQRTEQGDSAMYLCASSSRTGGLYNEQFFGPGTRLTVL.

The gene calls are TRBV10-3 and TRBJ2-1, with 8 bases aligning to TRBD1. V trimming: 8 bases; J trimming: 8 bases; junction bases outside the gene matches: 14. The length of the CDR3 is 15 residues. Per germline, CDR1 ENHRY and CDR2 SYGVKD. The CDR3 DNA follows: TGTGCCATCGTTCGCGGACAGGGTGTTTTGGATGAGCAGTTCTTC. Protein product: CAIVRGQGVLDEQFF.

This clonotype was picked up a small number of times. The chain is built from TRBV20-1 and TRBJ2-1, with 9 bases lining up with TRBD2. The CDR3 length is 13 residues. The germline V gene encodes CDR1 DFQATT and CDR2 SNEGSKA (reference sequence). V shed 7 bases and J 2 bases; nucleotides not matched to a gene: 3. The CDR3 here is CSVSGGPYNEQFF. The CDR3 DNA is TGCAGTGTTAGCGGGGGCCCCTACAATGAGCAGTTCTTC.

With regard to this clonotype: At one end the junction does not follow the germline gene, possibly because of a read error. The CDR3 sequence: CASSQTGQGMEKLLF. For the CDR3, the DNA is TGCGCCAGCAGCCAAACGGGACAGGGGATGGAAAAACTGCTTTTT. This chain links TRBV4-1 with TRBJ1-4; 10 positions agree with TRBD1. The length of the CDR3 is 15 residues. Germline V CDR1 and CDR2: MGHRA, YSYEKL.

This clonotype was recorded a few times. The chain links TRBV19 to TRBJ2-1; D is possibly TRBD2 (7 bases). There are 14 residues in the CDR3. Germline V gene data show CDR1 as LNHDA and CDR2 as SQIVND (reference sequence). V gave up 6 bases and J gave up 2 bases, with 11 bases separating them. Here the CDR3 reads CASSRGATYNEQFF. DNA of the CDR3: TGTGCCAGTAGCCGGGGGGCCACCTACAATGAGCAGTTCTTC.

This chain's CDR3 is CASSSGQTGNQPQHF. In DNA, the CDR3 is TGTGCCAGCAGCTCAGGACAGACTGGCAATCAGCCCCAGCATTTT. The V and J genes are TRBV28 and TRBJ1-5; TRBD1 might be the D (6 bases). This CDR3 has 15 amino acids. Trimming pared 6 bases from V and 2 bases from J, leaving 14 bases between. CDR1 is MDHEN and CDR2 is SYDVKM in the germline V gene.

The chain carries TRBV5-5 and TRBJ2-1, with D uncertain. CDR3 length equals 16 residues. CDR1 is SGHKS, CDR2 YYEKEE, per germline (reference sequence). Trimming pared 3 bases from V and 2 bases from J, leaving 15 bases between. The CDR3 loop is CASSSVMGLAYNEQFF. Written as DNA, the CDR3 is TGTGCCAGCAGCTCAGTTATGGGGTTAGCCTACAATGAGCAGTTCTTC.

The chain joins TRBV27 to TRBJ2-7; no clear D. V lost 0 bases and J 0 bases, leaving 6 bases between the germline ends. This CDR3 spans 14 amino acids. CDR1 is MNHEY and CDR2 is SMNVEV in the germline V gene (reference sequence). The CDR3 nucleotides are TGTGCCAGCAGTTTATCCCGTACCTCCTACGAGCAGTACGTC. Translating it yields CASSLSRTSYEQYV.

The chain uses TRBV7-8 and TRBJ1-6; possibly TRBD1 for D (5 bases). CDR1 and CDR2 (germline): SGHVS, FQNEAQ. Trimming took 0 bases from V and 7 from J, leaving 16 bases between them. This CDR3 has 17 amino acids. The DNA for the CDR3 is TGTGCCAGCAGCTTAGCGAGCGGGGGACTGGGGAATTCACCCCTCCACTTT. Amino acid sequence: CASSLASGGLGNSPLHF.

Only a few counts were recorded for this clonotype. The chain joins TRBV12-5 to TRBJ1-2; 8 bases fit TRBD1. Germline CDR1 is LGHNT and CDR2 is FRNRAP. Losses at the gene ends were 5 bases for V and 2 bases for J; bases not matched to a gene: 7. This CDR3 spans 15 amino acids. CDR3 nucleotide sequence: TGTGCTAGTGGTCCCCACCGACAGGGGAACTATGGCTACACCTTC. Amino acid sequence: CASGPHRQGNYGYTF.

This clonotype was counted many times. This chain links TRBV7-8 with TRBJ2-5; D is unclear. The CDR3 loop spans 14 amino acids. The V gene lost 3 bases and the J gene lost 5 bases, with 13 bases spanning the gap. Looked up from germline, CDR1 is SGHVS and CDR2 is FQNEAQ. The CDR3 DNA reads TGTGCCAGCAGCTTCCACCGCTGGCCGGAGACCCAGTACTTC. The encoded protein is CASSFHRWPETQYF.

The V and J genes are TRBV29-1 and TRBJ1-1, with a possible D match to TRBD1 (6 bases). Trimming stripped 4 bases from V and 7 bases from J, with 7 bases between. This CDR3 spans 10 amino acids. Germline V gene lookup returns CDR1 SQVTM and CDR2 ANQGSEA. As DNA, the CDR3 is TGCAGCGTTGGACAGGTTGAAGCTTTCTTT. It specifies CSVGQVEAFF.

The genes are TRBV4-1 and TRBJ2-3; D remains unclear. Trimming removed 0 bases at V and 3 bases at J, with 16 bases between. CDR1 and CDR2 (germline): MGHRA, YSYEKL. This CDR3 has 17 residues. The CDR3 protein is CASSQDRVIPPTDTQYF. CDR3 nucleotides: TGCGCCAGCAGCCAAGATCGGGTCATCCCGCCGACAGATACGCAGTATTTT.

The table lists this clonotype with many counts. The gene calls are TRBV7-6 and TRBJ1-1; perhaps TRBD1 as D (5 bases). Germline assignment: CDR1 SGHVS and CDR2 FNYEAQ. V was shortened by 4 bases and J by 4 bases, with 10 bases between the two germline ends. This CDR3 is 13 amino acids long. The CDR3 loop reads CASSSGQTTEAFF. In DNA, the CDR3 is TGTGCCAGCAGCTCAGGGCAAACCACTGAAGCTTTCTTT. The full variable domain, its missing parts supplied by reference TRBV7-6 and TRBJ1-1, is GAGVSQSPRYKVTKRGQDVALRCDPISGHVSLYWYRQALGQGPEFLTYFNYEAQQDKSGLPNDRFSAERPEGSISTLTIQRTEQRDSAMYRCASSSGQTTEAFFGQGTRLTVV.

This clonotype was picked up a small number of times. CDR3 coding DNA: TGTGCCAGCAGTATGCGACAGGCGGACTACGAGCAGTACTTC. Translating it yields CASSMRQADYEQYF. The chain joins TRBV2 to TRBJ2-7, with a weak D call TRBD1 (6 bases). V lost 5 bases to trimming and J lost 3 bases, with 14 bases between them. CDR1 is SNHLY, CDR2 FYNNEI, per germline. The CDR3 runs to 14 residues.

J is TRBJ1-5 and V is TRBV7-9; D not resolved. Looked up from germline, CDR1 is SEHNR and CDR2 is FQNEAQ (reference sequence). The CDR3 has 15 residues. Deletions cut 8 bases from V and 1 base from J, with 15 bases between. The CDR3 DNA follows: TGTGCCAGCTGCCCCGGCGGGAGGAGCAATCAGCCCCAGCATTTT. The encoded protein is CASCPGGRSNQPQHF.

V and J are TRBV7-9 and TRBJ2-5, with a possible D match to TRBD1 (6 bases). CDR1 is SEHNR, CDR2 FQNEAQ, per germline (reference sequence). This CDR3 is built from 15 residues. Trimming shortened V by 5 bases and J by 0 bases, and 13 bases separated the two germline ends. The CDR3 is CASSLRTGYQETQYF. CDR3 nucleotide sequence: TGTGCCAGCAGCCTAAGAACAGGGTACCAAGAGACCCAGTACTTC.

This clonotype was seen at least ten times. The V call is TRBV6-1, the J call TRBJ1-2; D gene unclear. Germline CDR1 and CDR2: MNHNS and SASEGT. The CDR3 is made up of 14 amino acids. The germline V and J ends were trimmed by 1 base and 4 bases, with 10 bases remaining between them. CDR3 coding DNA: TGTGCCAGCAGTGAAGGCTTTTTGAGCTATGGCTACACCTTC. Protein product: CASSEGFLSYGYTF.

The chain is built from TRBV7-8 and TRBJ2-5; D gene unclear. V shed 4 bases and J shed 1 base, with 13 bases lying between them. Germline V gene lookup returns CDR1 SGHVS and CDR2 FQNEAQ. The CDR3 loop spans 15 amino acids. In DNA, the CDR3 is TGTGCCAGCAGCTCCCGTTGGCTAGGCCAAGAGACCCAGTACTTC. It specifies CASSSRWLGQETQYF.

This clonotype was picked up a small number of times. A junction end diverges from the germline sequence, so it may reflect a read error. The chain uses TRBV25-1 and TRBJ2-1, with 11 bases fitting TRBD2. This CDR3 contains 19 residues. The germline CDR1 and CDR2 sequences are MGHDK and SYGVNS. For the CDR3, the DNA is TGTGCCAGCTGTGAATATAAGGCCCAACTAGCGGGGGAATACAATGAGCAGTTCTTC. This gives the protein CASCEYKAQLAGEYNEQFF.